The clone carrying this TCR beta chain came up a few times. This entry is derived from a study of early T cells in non-severe SARS-CoV-2 infection. Each CDR3 protein gets one entry after TCRdb re-called the 5' RACE reads with MiXCR. The sample holds more than 65,000 distinct CDR3 sequences, less than 15% seen once. CDR1 is DFQATT, CDR2 SNEGSKA, per germline (reference sequence). V lost 6 bases to trimming and J lost 4 bases; unmatched junction nucleotides: 11. The CDR3 length is 15 residues. Sequencing was done on a sample of whole blood. The chain uses TRBV20-1 and TRBJ2-3; 9 bases agree with TRBD2. This receptor was obtained from an adult who was a healthcare worker with PCR-confirmed SARS-CoV-2 infection or an uninfected control (not recorded which). CDR3 coding DNA: TGCAGTGCCCCCTCGGCGGGGGGGCTCGCAGATACGCAGTATTTT. This gives the protein CSAPSAGGLADTQYF.